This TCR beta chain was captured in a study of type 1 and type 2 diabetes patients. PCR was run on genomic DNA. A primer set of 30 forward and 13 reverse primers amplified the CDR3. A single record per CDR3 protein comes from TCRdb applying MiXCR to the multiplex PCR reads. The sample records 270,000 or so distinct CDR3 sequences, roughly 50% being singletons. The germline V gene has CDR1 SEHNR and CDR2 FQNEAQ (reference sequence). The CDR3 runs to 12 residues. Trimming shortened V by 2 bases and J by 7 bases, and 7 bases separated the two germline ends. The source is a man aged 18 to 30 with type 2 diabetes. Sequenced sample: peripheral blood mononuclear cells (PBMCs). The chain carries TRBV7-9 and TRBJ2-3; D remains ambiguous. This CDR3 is CASSLRDNTQYF. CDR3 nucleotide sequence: TGTGCCAGCAGCTTACGCGATAATACGCAGTATTTT.